The next 18 T cell receptor beta chains were all read from a single sample in a study of Ad26.COV2.S vaccination and SARS-CoV-2 variants. The treatment is: 15 to 20 received Ad26.COV2.S at low or high dose, single or two shots; about 5 received placebo; per-sample allocation not given. Specimen acquisition occurred on day 63 following the initial vaccine or placebo injection. Some clones are missing from TCRdb's copy, which holds only in-frame ones; the method was immunoSEQ multiplex PCR. The data hold some 500,000 clones, with roughly nine tenths observed a single time. The sample consisted of peripheral blood, taken in a trial of Ad26.COV2.S vaccine versus placebo. These receptors were collected from a person between 18 and 65 years old who received the Ad26.COV2.S COVID-19 vaccine or a placebo.

Written as DNA, the CDR3 is TGTGCCAGCAGCCAAGAAGGGTACAATGAGCAGTTCTTC. Protein product: CASSQEGYNEQFF. V gene TRBV14 combines with J gene TRBJ2-1, with unresolved D. The V and J ends lost 0 bases and 4 bases respectively, with 4 bases between them. CDR3 length equals 13 residues. Germline CDR1 and CDR2: SGHDN and FVKESK.

The chain employs TRBV4-3 and TRBJ1-1, with D hard to call. Trimming shortened V by 1 base and J by 4 bases, and 13 bases separated the two germline ends. The CDR3 runs 15 residues. Germline CDR1 reads LGHNA; CDR2 reads YSLEER. The CDR3 loop reads CASSQVWASSTEAFF. Written as DNA, the CDR3 is TGCGCCAGCAGCCAAGTCTGGGCGTCGAGCACTGAAGCTTTCTTT.

This clone has only one observation. This chain links TRBV29-1 with TRBJ2-3; 9 bases line up with TRBD2. J was trimmed by 0 bases and V by 5 bases; bases with no gene match: 9. This CDR3 spans 16 amino acids. Germline CDR1 SQVTM, CDR2 ANQGSEA. For the CDR3, the DNA is TGCAGCGTTAAGCTAGCGGGAACCCTAAGCACAGATACGCAGTATTTT. The encoded protein is CSVKLAGTLSTDTQYF.

The rearrangement joins TRBV6-5 to TRBJ2-5, with 11 bases aligning to TRBD2. The CDR3 spans 15 residues. Germline V gene sequence: CDR1 MNHEY, CDR2 SVGAGI. V was clipped by 4 bases and J by 3 bases; unmatched bases: 4. This chain's CDR3 is CASSSVAGGEETQYF. DNA for the CDR3: TGTGCCAGCAGTTCAGTAGCGGGGGGGGAAGAGACCCAGTACTTC.

DNA for the CDR3: TGCGCCAGCAGCCAAGATGGGACAGCAGCTAACTATGGCTACACCTTC. As protein: CASSQDGTAANYGYTF. The chain carries TRBV4-3 and TRBJ1-2; 7 bases line up with TRBD1. CDR3 length equals 16 residues. V lost 0 bases, J lost 0 bases, and 4 bases stayed unmatched. Germline CDR1 reads LGHNA; CDR2 reads YSLEER.

This clone has a single count. V and J are TRBV30 and TRBJ1-5, with D unclear. The CDR3 is 13 amino acids. Germline V CDR1 and CDR2: GTSNPN, SVGIG (reference sequence). V gave up 3 bases and J gave up 0 bases, with 6 bases separating them. The CDR3 is CAWRADSNQPQHF. In DNA form, the CDR3 reads TGTGCCTGGAGGGCCGATAGCAATCAGCCCCAGCATTTT.

This sequence joins TRBV3-1 (or the pseudogene TRBV3-2) and TRBJ1-1; weak D call: TRBD1 (5 bases). There are 12 residues in the CDR3. Germline V gives CDR1 LGHDT, CDR2 YNNKEL (reference sequence). Trimming shortened V by 0 bases and J by 11 bases, and 10 bases separated the two germline ends. The chain's CDR3 is CASSQEGTKAFF. DNA of the CDR3: TGTGCCAGCAGCCAAGAAGGGACGAAGGCTTTCTTT.

The chain is built from TRBV7-2 and TRBJ1-1; D is undetermined. This CDR3 has 13 amino acids. Germline CDR1 and CDR2: SGHTA and FQGNSA. Trimming removed 1 base at V and 8 bases at J, with 11 bases between. The CDR3 is CASSLGRALEAFF. The CDR3 DNA reads as TGTGCCAGCAGCTTAGGTAGAGCCCTCGAAGCTTTCTTT.

The chain has TRBV5-1 and TRBJ2-7, with 11 bases fitting TRBD2. After removal of 6 bases from V and 1 base from J, the junction contained 9 bases not matched to a gene. The germline V gene encodes CDR1 SGHRS and CDR2 YFSETQ. The CDR3 runs to 16 residues. CDR3 sequence reads: CASKRTGTSGSYEQYF. The CDR3 region has the DNA TGCGCCAGCAAACGAACCGGGACTAGCGGTTCCTACGAGCAGTACTTC.

The rearrangement uses TRBV5-5 and TRBJ2-5; tentative D call: TRBD2 (5 bases). Trimming removed 0 bases from V and 5 bases from J, with 11 bases in between. Germline CDR1 is SGHKS and CDR2 is YYEKEE (reference sequence). The CDR3 totals 14 residues. CDR3 sequence reads: CASSLVPRVETQYF. In DNA form, the CDR3 reads TGTGCCAGCAGCTTGGTCCCGCGGGTGGAGACCCAGTACTTC.

This clone was counted a single time. The V call is TRBV7-9, the J call TRBJ2-2; D tentatively fits TRBD1 or TRBD2 (5 bases each). This CDR3 region has 14 residues. The germline V gene encodes CDR1 SEHNR and CDR2 FQNEAQ (reference sequence). Trimming removed 4 bases at V and 6 bases at J, with 12 bases between. CDR3 DNA: TGTGCCAGCAGCTCCGGGGCCTTCCCCGGGGAGCTGTTTTTT. Its protein is CASSSGAFPGELFF.

The J gene is TRBJ2-1, the V gene TRBV5-1, with 11 bases that match TRBD2. Trimming removed 4 bases from V and 4 bases from J; junction bases left unmatched: 10. Germline lookup yields CDR1 SGHRS and CDR2 YFSETQ. The CDR3 covers 17 residues. The CDR3 is CASSLYSGTSGYNEQFF. The CDR3 DNA reads TGCGCCAGCAGCCTATACTCCGGGACTAGCGGATACAATGAGCAGTTCTTC.

V usage is TRBV18 and J usage is TRBJ1-4; a weak D match, TRBD1 (5 bases). Germline V gives CDR1 KGHSH, CDR2 LQKENI. This CDR3 has 16 residues. V shed 3 bases and J shed 8 bases, with 19 bases lying between them. The CDR3 bases are TGTGCCAGCTCACCGGTTCGTCAAGGGGCTGGCGAAAAACTGTTTTTT. It specifies CASSPVRQGAGEKLFF.

This chain connects TRBV2 to TRBJ2-1, with D tentatively TRBD1 or TRBD2 (5 bases each). With 6 bases removed from V and 1 base from J, the gap between germline ends came to 13 bases. Looked up from germline, CDR1 is SNHLY and CDR2 is FYNNEI. The CDR3 contains 15 residues. The DNA for the CDR3 is TGTGCCAGCAGGCGGGCAGGGCGTTCCTACAATGAGCAGTTCTTC. Protein sequence: CASRRAGRSYNEQFF.

V and J are TRBV7-2 and TRBJ1-2, with D tentatively TRBD1 (5 bases). This CDR3 comprises 15 residues. V was clipped by 1 base and J by 2 bases, with 11 bases between them. Per germline, CDR1 SGHTA and CDR2 FQGNSA. CDR3 protein: CASSLVVGDNYGYTF. DNA of the CDR3: TGTGCCAGCAGCTTAGTGGTCGGGGACAACTATGGCTACACCTTC.

The chain employs TRBV15 and TRBJ2-1, with a weak D call TRBD2 (6 bases). Trimming removed 1 base at V and 9 bases at J, with 10 bases between. The CDR3 is made up of 13 amino acids. The germline V gene encodes CDR1 LNHNV and CDR2 YYDKDF (reference sequence). Written as DNA, the CDR3 is TGTGCCACCAGCAGAGGGGCGGGGTTTGAGCAGTTCTTC. Translated: CATSRGAGFEQFF. The complete variable domain, with remaining parts taken from reference TRBV15 and TRBJ2-1, reads DAMVIQNPRYQVTQFGKPVTLSCSQTLNHNVMYWYQQKSSQAPKLLFHYYDKDFNNEADTPDNFQSRRPNTSFCFLDIRSPGLGDTAMYLCATSRGAGFEQFFGPGTRLTVL.

This chain uses TRBV7-2 with TRBJ2-7; D is uncertain. This CDR3 region has 14 residues. Trimming stripped 3 bases from V and 2 bases from J, with 11 bases between. CDR1 and CDR2 (germline): SGHTA, FQGNSA. CDR3 in DNA: TGTGCCAGCAGCTTGTCGGGCCGTGCCTACGAGCAGTACTTC. Translated, it gives CASSLSGRAYEQYF.

This clone has just a few counts. V and J are TRBV27 and TRBJ1-1; a weak D match, TRBD1 (5 bases). V shed 2 bases and J shed 3 bases, with 13 bases lying between them. CDR1 is MNHEY and CDR2 is SMNVEV in the germline V gene (reference sequence). The CDR3 length is 15 residues. Here the CDR3 DNA reads TGTGCCAGCAGTTTACGGACATCGGATTACACTGAAGCTTTCTTT. This sequence encodes CASSLRTSDYTEAFF.